This T cell receptor (beta chain) came from a study of T-cell memory formation after mild COVID-19. Study at large: TCR clusters were largely donor specific.

TCRdb passed the 5' RACE reads through MiXCR, listing each CDR3 protein once. This table has some 300,000 distinct CDR3 sequences, 20% appearing once. V was shortened by 1 base and J by 2 bases, with 9 bases between the two germline ends. This CDR3 region has 15 residues. CDR1 is SEHNR, CDR2 FQNEAQ, per germline (reference sequence). The origin of this receptor is a man aged 18 to 30 who had mild COVID-19 (a few samples of this study predate the infection). Cell type and time point are not known. The V and J genes are TRBV7-9 and TRBJ2-1; D not certain. The sample comprised PBMCs or a T cell subset sorted from them (not recorded which). CDR3 in amino acids: CASSLGDGAYNEQFF. The CDR3 region has the DNA TGTGCCAGCAGCTTAGGAGATGGGGCCTACAATGAGCAGTTCTTC.